The 14 T cell receptor beta chains in this list originate from one sample, sequenced in a study of Ad26.COV2.S vaccination and SARS-CoV-2 variants (dated by TCRdb to the early 2020s). Libraries were constructed by the immunoSEQ multiplex PCR assay. The immuneACCESS repertoire file appears here via TCRdb, limited to in-frame rearrangements. These files lack a portion of the clones; in checked studies, under half of the deficit traces to unresolved V genes, and the cause of the others is not known. In all, the sample holds about 350,000 clones, and approximately 90% of those were seen once. The top ten constitute 5% of the sample. Read against the paper, the sample's treatment or condition label means: some 20 received Ad26.COV2.S at low or high dose, single or two shots; roughly five received placebo; per-sample allocation not given. For vaccine and placebo recipients, the sequenced repertoires came from samples collected on day 63 after the first injection.

The input for sequencing was peripheral blood, taken in a trial of Ad26.COV2.S vaccine versus placebo. The receptors were sampled from a person between 18 and 65 years old who received the Ad26.COV2.S COVID-19 vaccine or a placebo.

This clone was counted between two and nine times. Other nucleotide sequences in the sample specify the same CDR3. CDR3 in DNA: TGTGCCAGCAGCTTAGATCGGAATCAGCCCCAGCATTTT. Its translation is CASSLDRNQPQHF. This chain connects TRBV7-2 to TRBJ1-5; no clear D gene. V was cut by 1 base and J by 4 bases, with 5 bases left in between. Germline lookup yields CDR1 SGHTA and CDR2 FQGNSA. The CDR3 loop spans 13 amino acids.

The chain has TRBV29-1 and TRBJ2-7, with D unresolved. CDR3 length: 13 amino acids. Germline assignment: CDR1 SQVTM and CDR2 ANQGSEA. V was trimmed by 3 bases and J by 4 bases, leaving 13 bases between them. The CDR3 DNA reads TGCAGCGTTGAGGAGACGGCAGGATACGAGCAGTACTTC. This codes for CSVEETAGYEQYF.

The V and J genes are TRBV15 and TRBJ2-1; 9 bases match TRBD2. The trim removed 1 base at V and 4 bases at J, leaving 8 bases unmatched. The germline V gene encodes CDR1 LNHNV and CDR2 YYDKDF (reference sequence). The CDR3 sequence is 17 residues long. CDR3 sequence reads: CATSRVGGRALYNEQFF. CDR3 sequence (DNA): TGTGCCACCAGCAGAGTTGGCGGGAGGGCCCTGTACAATGAGCAGTTCTTC.

V usage is TRBV4-1 and J usage is TRBJ2-1, with 12 bases aligning to TRBD2. The J segment lost 6 bases and the V segment lost 3 bases, leaving 9 bases of the junction unmatched. Germline-derived CDR1 and CDR2 are MGHRA and YSYEKL. The CDR3 sequence is 17 residues long. CDR3 sequence reads: CASSQLTSGSKGNEQFF. The DNA of the CDR3 is TGCGCCAGCAGCCAGCTGACTAGCGGGAGTAAGGGCAATGAGCAGTTCTTC.

Only a few counts were recorded for this clone. The rearrangement links TRBV7-9 to TRBJ1-1, with D possibly matching TRBD1 (6 bases). With 3 bases removed from V and 4 bases from J, the gap between germline ends came to 12 bases. Germline V gene sequence: CDR1 SEHNR, CDR2 FQNEAQ (reference sequence). The CDR3 runs to 14 residues. The CDR3 protein is CASSFGGPATEAFF. CDR3 coding DNA: TGTGCCAGCAGCTTCGGGGGCCCAGCCACTGAAGCTTTCTTT.

The CDR3 sequence is CASSRTGRNYGYTF. CDR3 nucleotide sequence: TGTGCCAGCAGCAGGACAGGGAGAAACTATGGCTACACCTTC. The chain employs TRBV6-5 and TRBJ1-2, with 8 bases that match TRBD1. The CDR3 length is 14 residues. V lost 6 bases, J lost 2 bases, and 5 bases stayed unmatched. Germline V gives CDR1 MNHEY, CDR2 SVGAGI.

This clone was found a few times. V is TRBV6-5 and J is TRBJ1-6; D not certain. Between the trimmed V and J ends, which lost 0 bases and 8 bases, there was a span of 2 bases. Germline-derived CDR1 and CDR2 are MNHEY and SVGAGI. The CDR3 sequence is 12 residues long. The CDR3 is CASSYSDSPLHF. DNA for the CDR3: TGTGCCAGCAGTTACTCGGATTCACCCCTCCACTTT.

The chain links TRBV28 to TRBJ1-5; tentatively, D is TRBD1 (5 bases). V was shortened by 3 bases and J by 9 bases, with 18 bases between the two germline ends. Per germline, CDR1 MDHEN and CDR2 SYDVKM. This CDR3 has 15 amino acids. The CDR3 DNA reads TGTGCCAGCAGTTTCGTCGACAGTCCGGCCCTGCCCCAGCATTTT. This codes for CASSFVDSPALPQHF. The full variable domain, in which reference TRBV28 and TRBJ1-5 provide the parts outside the CDR3, is DVKVTQSSRYLVKRTGEKVFLECVQDMDHENMFWYRQDPGLGLRLIYFSYDVKMKEKGDIPEGYSVSREKKERFSLILESASTNQTSMYLCASSFVDSPALPQHFGDGTRLSIL.

V usage is TRBV7-2 and J usage is TRBJ2-3; D is perhaps TRBD2 (6 bases). The ends were cut back, 4 bases at V and 2 bases at J, with 16 bases in the middle. The CDR3 loop spans 16 amino acids. Germline values: CDR1 SGHTA, CDR2 FQGNSA. CDR3 DNA: TGTGCCAGCAGCTCCCTGGGGGGACTCCTCACAGATACGCAGTATTTT. Its protein is CASSSLGGLLTDTQYF.

The chain has TRBV19 and TRBJ2-7; D tentatively reads TRBD1 or TRBD2 (6 bases each). Germline V lookup: CDR1 LNHDA, CDR2 SQIVND (reference sequence). Deletions cut 5 bases from V and 7 bases from J, with 18 bases between. The CDR3 totals 14 residues. The CDR3 DNA reads as TGTGCCAGTAGTCCCGGAGGGGGGCGTCTGGAGCAGTACTTC. Its protein product is CASSPGGGRLEQYF.

The J gene is TRBJ2-5, the V gene TRBV2; 11 nucleotides match TRBD2. This CDR3 is 13 amino acids long. In germline, CDR1 is SNHLY, CDR2 FYNNEI. The V gene end was trimmed by 6 bases and the J gene end by 4 bases; junction bases not matched to a gene: 1. CDR3 protein: CASRLAGVETQYF. CDR3 coding DNA: TGTGCCAGCAGACTAGCGGGAGTAGAGACCCAGTACTTC.

The chain couples TRBV4-3 to TRBJ1-2, with a possible D match to TRBD1 (5 bases). Per germline, CDR1 LGHNA and CDR2 YSLEER. CDR3 length equals 14 residues. Trimming pared 3 bases from V and 3 bases from J, leaving 11 bases between. The CDR3, as DNA: TGCGCCAGCAGCCACACCCGGGACCACTATGGCTACACCTTC. It is translated as CASSHTRDHYGYTF.

The chain combines TRBV2 with TRBJ1-4; D is uncertain. Trimming took off 4 bases at V and 10 bases at J, with 7 bases between the two ends. This CDR3 region has 11 residues. CDR1 and CDR2 from the germline V gene are SNHLY and FYNNEI. In DNA form, the CDR3 reads TGTGCCAGCAGTGCCGCAGTAAAACTGTTTTTT. Amino acid sequence: CASSAAVKLFF.

J is TRBJ1-5 and V is TRBV21-1. TRBV21-1 is a listed pseudogene. This CDR3 is built from 18 residues. This CDR3 is CASSKNPPRGGRNQPQHF. Here the CDR3 DNA reads TGTGCCAGCAGCAAAAATCCCCCCAGGGGGGGGAGGAATCAGCCCCAGCATTTT.